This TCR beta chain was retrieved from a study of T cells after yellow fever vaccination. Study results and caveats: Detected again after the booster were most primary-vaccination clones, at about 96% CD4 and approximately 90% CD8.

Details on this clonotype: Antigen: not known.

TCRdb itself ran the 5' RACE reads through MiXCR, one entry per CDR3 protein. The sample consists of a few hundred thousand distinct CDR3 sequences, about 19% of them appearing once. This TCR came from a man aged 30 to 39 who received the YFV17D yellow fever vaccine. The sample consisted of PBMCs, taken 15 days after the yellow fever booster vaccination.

CDR3 amino acids: CSAWTDQETQYF. CDR3 DNA sequence: TGCAGCGCATGGACCGATCAAGAGACCCAGTACTTC. This chain links TRBV29-1 with TRBJ2-5, with unresolved D. There are 12 residues in the CDR3. V was cut by 7 bases and J by 2 bases, with 11 bases left in between. Germline lookup yields CDR1 SQVTM and CDR2 ANQGSEA.